The 15 T cell receptor beta chains presented below share a single source sample, sequenced in a study of graft-versus-host responses after intestinal transplantation. These TCRs are of unknown antigen specificity. Only in-frame clones appear in the TCRdb table, and some are missing; sequencing was by immunoSEQ multiplex PCR. The sample holds about 120,000 clones, 90% to 95% seen once. This material consisted of unstimulated CD8+ T cells sorted from spleen or lymph node cells, taken before intestinal transplant. These receptor sequences come from a human donor who received an intestinal transplant.

This clone has only one observation. The chain couples TRBV11-3 to TRBJ2-2, with D perhaps matching TRBD2 (5 bases). Germline CDR1 is SGHNT and CDR2 is YENEEA. The CDR3 extends over 18 amino acids. The V and J ends lost 0 bases and 1 base respectively, with 15 bases between them. The CDR3 sequence is CASSLDGVSGQNTGELFF. CDR3 DNA sequence: TGTGCCAGCAGCTTAGATGGGGTCAGCGGCCAGAACACCGGGGAGCTGTTTTTT.

This chain joins TRBV19 and TRBJ2-4, with 8 bases matching TRBD1. Trimming took 6 bases from V and 1 from J; bases not matched to a gene: 17. CDR3 length: 19 residues. The V gene's germline CDR1 is LNHDA and CDR2 SQIVND (reference sequence). CDR3 residues: CASRPFGTGTIGAKNIQYF. The CDR3 DNA is TGTGCCAGTAGACCCTTTGGGACAGGAACGATTGGGGCCAAAAACATTCAGTACTTC.

The chain is built from TRBV4-1 and TRBJ2-1; D ambiguous. The germline V gene has CDR1 MGHRA and CDR2 YSYEKL. The length of the CDR3 is 16 residues. Trimming shortened V by 3 bases and J by 6 bases, and 18 bases separated the two germline ends. CDR3 nucleotides: TGCGCCAGCAGCCAGGACCTGGGTCCCTTGGGCAATGAGCAGTTCTTC. Translated: CASSQDLGPLGNEQFF.

The rearrangement joins TRBV5-6 to TRBJ2-7; 7 bases agree with TRBD2. CDR3 length equals 14 residues. The V and J ends lost 0 bases and 4 bases, in that order; junction bases with no gene match: 4. Germline-derived CDR1 and CDR2 are SGHDT and YYEEEE. CDR3: CASSLGGSDYEQYF. In nucleotides, the CDR3 is TGTGCCAGCAGCTTGGGCGGGAGTGATTACGAGCAGTACTTC.

This clone was found once. The chain couples TRBV9 to TRBJ2-3; D could derive from TRBD1 or TRBD2 (5 bases each). CDR3 length equals 15 residues. Germline lookup yields CDR1 SGDLS and CDR2 YYNGEE. Trimming stripped 3 bases from V and 2 bases from J, with 13 bases between. CDR3 nucleotide sequence: TGTGCCAGCAGCGCCCGGGACGGACCCACAGATACGCAGTATTTT. It is translated as CASSARDGPTDTQYF.

This clone occurred a few times. The V and J genes are TRBV6-5 and TRBJ1-1, with 7 bases identical to TRBD1. The CDR3 covers 14 residues. Per the germline V gene, CDR1 is MNHEY and CDR2 is SVGAGI. Losses at the gene ends were 0 bases for V and 6 bases for J; bases not matched to a gene: 4. The CDR3 loop is CASSYSQGGPEAFF. The CDR3 DNA sequence: TGTGCCAGCAGTTACTCCCAGGGGGGCCCTGAAGCTTTCTTT.

The rearrangement links TRBV25-1 to TRBJ2-1, with D possibly matching TRBD2 (6 bases). The CDR3 consists of 14 residues. Deletions cut 3 bases from V and 0 bases from J, with 6 bases between. Looked up from germline, CDR1 is MGHDK and CDR2 is SYGVNS. The CDR3 nucleotides are TGTGCCAGCAGTGACGGGAGCTCCTACAATGAGCAGTTCTTC. Translated: CASSDGSSYNEQFF.

The chain joins TRBV5-6 to TRBJ2-1; D possibly uses TRBD1 or TRBD2 (5 bases each). V lost 3 bases and J 7 bases, leaving 11 bases between the germline ends. CDR1 and CDR2 from the germline V gene are SGHDT and YYEEEE. CDR3 length: 13 residues. CDR3 coding DNA: TGTGCCAGCAGCTCGGGGACGTGGAATGAGCAGTTCTTC. Its translation is CASSSGTWNEQFF.

The rearrangement joins TRBV27 to TRBJ2-7; no clear D gene. CDR1 is MNHEY and CDR2 is SMNVEV in the germline V gene (reference sequence). Trimming took off 8 bases at V and 3 bases at J, with 11 bases between the two ends. This CDR3 has 12 residues. The CDR3 protein is CASGLPGYEQYF. DNA of the CDR3: TGTGCCAGCGGCTTGCCGGGCTACGAGCAGTACTTC.

The genes are TRBV6-5 and TRBJ2-2; D might be TRBD2 (5 bases). The germline V and J ends were trimmed by 2 bases and 7 bases, with 8 bases remaining between them. The germline V gene encodes CDR1 MNHEY and CDR2 SVGAGI. The CDR3 totals 13 residues. The CDR3 DNA reads as TGTGCCAGCAGTTACAGGGCGGGCGGGGAGCTGTTTTTT. Translated: CASSYRAGGELFF.

The chain is built from TRBV11-2 and TRBJ2-7; perhaps TRBD1 as D (6 bases). CDR1 is SGHAT, CDR2 FQNNGV, per germline. Trimming shortened V by 2 bases and J by 2 bases, and 10 bases separated the two germline ends. The CDR3 runs 14 residues. In nucleotides, the CDR3 is TGTGCCAGCAGCTTAAGTTGGACAGCCTACGAGCAGTACTTC. It yields the protein CASSLSWTAYEQYF.

V gene TRBV5-5 combines with J gene TRBJ2-7; either TRBD1 or TRBD2 may supply D (5 bases each). Germline V gene sequence: CDR1 SGHKS, CDR2 YYEKEE (reference sequence). CDR3 size: 17 residues. V lost 2 bases and J 5 bases, leaving 23 bases between the germline ends. The CDR3 DNA reads as TGTGCCAGCAGCTTAGTCCCCCGGGGCTCCTCACGGCACGAGCAGTACTTC. It yields the protein CASSLVPRGSSRHEQYF.

This clone was seen a single time. The chain recombines TRBV28 with TRBJ2-4; 10 nucleotides line up with TRBD1. After removal of 1 base from V and 6 bases from J, the junction contained 15 bases not matched to a gene. Germline CDR1 MDHEN, CDR2 SYDVKM. The CDR3 has 19 residues. Written as DNA, the CDR3 is TGTGCCAGCAGTTTATTACGCATTTGGACAGGGGGTATACCAAACATTCAGTACTTC. Its protein product is CASSLLRIWTGGIPNIQYF.

The rearrangement uses TRBV11-2 and TRBJ1-5; D is perhaps TRBD1 (5 bases). In germline, CDR1 is SGHAT, CDR2 FQNNGV. Trimming stripped 5 bases from V and 7 bases from J, with 12 bases between. This CDR3 has 13 residues. The CDR3 loop reads CASSKQVDQPQHF. In nucleotides, the CDR3 is TGTGCCAGCAGCAAACAGGTGGACCAGCCCCAGCATTTT. The whole variable domain, filled in from reference TRBV11-2 and TRBJ1-5, reads EAGVAQSPRYKIIEKRQSVAFWCNPISGHATLYWYQQILGQGPKLLIQFQNNGVVDDSQLPKDRFSAERLKGVDSTLKIQPAKLEDSAVYLCASSKQVDQPQHFGDGTRLSIL.

This clone has just a few counts. The chain has TRBV4-3 and TRBJ2-1; 7 bases match TRBD2. J lost 6 bases, V lost 1 base, and 3 bases had no gene match. The V gene's germline CDR1 is LGHNA and CDR2 YSLEER. This CDR3 has 14 residues. DNA of the CDR3: TGCGCCAGCAGCCAAGGGAGGACTAGCAATGAGCAGTTCTTC. Protein: CASSQGRTSNEQFF.